The next 28 T cell receptor beta chains were all read from a single sample in a study of blood T cells in healthy people across ages. Primers used in a second PCR of about 7 to 12 cycles were a sample-barcoded 5' primer and a J-beta primer mix. MiXCR, run by TCRdb on the 5' RACE reads, gives a single entry per CDR3 protein. The table lists 550,000 to 800,000 distinct CDR3 sequences, roughly 21% of them singletons. The sample consisted of blood. These receptors were taken from a man in his 70s in good health.

This clonotype appeared a few times. The chain recombines TRBV6-1 with TRBJ2-7; possible D gene TRBD2, 6 bases. The germline CDR1 and CDR2 sequences are MNHNS and SASEGT. V gave up 1 base and J gave up 6 bases, with 16 bases separating them. This CDR3 region has 15 residues. CDR3 in amino acids: CASSEGGGGLSEQYF. CDR3 coding DNA: TGTGCCAGCAGTGAAGGGGGAGGCGGACTCTCCGAGCAGTACTTC.

J is TRBJ2-1 and V is TRBV7-3; 7 nucleotides align to TRBD1. The germline V gene encodes CDR1 SGHTA and CDR2 FQGTGA. The CDR3 consists of 14 residues. After removal of 4 bases from V and 6 bases from J, the junction contained 6 bases not matched to a gene. The DNA of the CDR3 is TGTGCCAGCAGCTCACAGGGGCCTAGCAATGAGCAGTTCTTC. It translates to CASSSQGPSNEQFF.

To note about this clonotype: The junction and the germline gene differ at one end; a read error may be behind it. The chain has TRBV15 and TRBJ2-1, with a weak D call TRBD2 (5 bases). CDR3 length: 16 amino acids. Germline V gives CDR1 LNHNV, CDR2 YYDKDF (reference sequence). The CDR3 DNA follows: TGTGCCACCGGCAGAGTCAGCGGAAGCGCCTACAATGAGCAGTTCTTC. This encodes CATGRVSGSAYNEQFF.

In this sample, this clonotype turned up a few times. This sequence joins TRBV9 and TRBJ2-5, with D perhaps given as TRBD1 or TRBD2 (5 bases each). CDR3 length equals 15 residues. Trimming cost V 3 bases and J 0 bases, with 12 bases left between them. CDR1 SGDLS and CDR2 YYNGEE come from the germline V gene. As DNA, the CDR3 is TGTGCCAGCAGCGCTAGTCCGGGACACCAAGAGACCCAGTACTTC. It codes for CASSASPGHQETQYF.

This clonotype came up many times. The J gene is TRBJ1-4, the V gene TRBV7-8; the D gene is possibly TRBD1 (5 bases). The CDR3 loop spans 14 amino acids. CDR1 and CDR2 from the germline V gene are SGHVS and FQNEAQ. V lost 7 bases and J 7 bases, leaving 16 bases between the germline ends. The CDR3: CASTSQGWGEKLFF. In nucleotides, the CDR3 is TGTGCCAGCACCTCCCAGGGCTGGGGTGAAAAACTGTTTTTT.

This clonotype showed up just a few times. The CDR3 here is CASSPRGQGAMYQETQYF. In DNA form, the CDR3 reads TGTGCCAGCAGTCCCCGGGGACAGGGGGCCATGTACCAAGAGACCCAGTACTTC. The chain has TRBV27 and TRBJ2-5; 12 bases line up with TRBD1. Germline V CDR1 and CDR2: MNHEY, SMNVEV (reference sequence). The trim removed 5 bases at V and 0 bases at J, leaving 10 bases unmatched. The CDR3 loop spans 18 amino acids.

V usage is TRBV6-6 and J usage is TRBJ2-5; TRBD1 aligns across 7 bases. The J call is doubtful: the DNA matches TRBJ2-1 better. The germline V gene encodes CDR1 MNHNY and CDR2 SVGAGI (reference sequence). This CDR3 has 16 residues. The CDR3 here is CASSYFDRVIGNEQFF. CDR3 coding DNA: TGTGCCAGCAGTTATTTCGACAGGGTGATTGGCAATGAGCAGTTCTTC.

This clonotype was seen more than once but under ten times. CDR3 sequence: CASNKAVMGTDTQYF. The CDR3, as DNA: TGTGCCAGCAACAAAGCCGTGATGGGCACAGATACGCAGTATTTT. V gene TRBV25-1 combines with J gene TRBJ2-3; unclear D gene. The CDR3 runs to 15 residues. V shed 7 bases and J shed 1 base, with 15 bases lying between them. The germline CDR1 and CDR2 sequences are MGHDK and SYGVNS.

This clonotype showed up just a few times. The chain combines TRBV28 with TRBJ2-5; D gene unclear. The CDR3 totals 15 residues. Germline assignment: CDR1 MDHEN and CDR2 SYDVKM. V lost 7 bases and J 1 base, leaving 16 bases between the germline ends. For the CDR3, the DNA is TGTGCCAGCACCGCACTTGGCACGACCCAAGAGACCCAGTACTTC. The encoded protein is CASTALGTTQETQYF.

The chain recombines TRBV3-1 with TRBJ2-5; maybe TRBD2 (5 bases). The J call may be wrong; the DNA end is better matched by TRBJ2-1. Looked up from germline, CDR1 is LGHDT and CDR2 is YNNKEL (reference sequence). This CDR3 has 13 amino acids. The DNA for the CDR3 is TGTGCCAGCAGCCAAGATTTAGGGAGTGAGCAGTTCTTC. It is translated as CASSQDLGSEQFF.

This clonotype was seen a few times. At one boundary the junction diverges from the germline segment, which might be a read error. The chain links TRBV6-6 to TRBJ1-4, with 7 nucleotides matching TRBD1. Germline CDR1 MNHNY, CDR2 SVGAGI (reference sequence). This CDR3 comprises 14 residues. CDR3 amino acids: CASSYRGPDEKLSF. DNA for the CDR3: TGTGCCAGCAGTTACAGGGGGCCGGATGAAAAACTGTCTTTT.

This clonotype occurred a few times. The chain is built from TRBV20-1 and TRBJ2-1; 8 nucleotides align to TRBD2. Germline V CDR1 and CDR2: DFQATT, SNEGSKA (reference sequence). The CDR3 covers 14 residues. Losses at the gene ends were 6 bases for V and 9 bases for J; bases not matched to a gene: 13. CDR3 sequence reads: CSAPLAGAWSEQFF. The CDR3 DNA reads as TGCAGTGCACCTCTAGCGGGTGCGTGGAGTGAGCAGTTCTTC.

This clonotype was counted many times. This chain joins TRBV7-9 and TRBJ2-5, with D possibly TRBD2 on 5 matching bases. Trimming pared 7 bases from V and 1 base from J, leaving 22 bases between. The length of the CDR3 is 17 residues. The germline CDR1 and CDR2 sequences are SEHNR and FQNEAQ (reference sequence). The CDR3 DNA reads TGTGCCAGCACCCTAGAATGGGTCGCGGGCTCCCAAGAGACCCAGTACTTC. As protein: CASTLEWVAGSQETQYF.

This clonotype was counted many times. This rearrangement joins TRBV6-1 to TRBJ2-5; D not certain. Germline values: CDR1 MNHNS, CDR2 SASEGT. Trimming pared 2 bases from V and 13 bases from J, leaving 14 bases between. This CDR3 contains 12 residues. CDR3 in amino acids: CASSENDELRYF. Here the CDR3 DNA reads TGTGCCAGCAGTGAAAATGACGAATTGCGGTACTTC.

This clonotype has ten or more counts. The J gene is TRBJ1-4, the V gene TRBV20-1; TRBD1 might be the D (6 bases). With 5 bases removed from V and 5 bases from J, the gap between germline ends came to 12 bases. CDR3 length: 13 amino acids. Germline V lookup: CDR1 DFQATT, CDR2 SNEGSKA (reference sequence). CDR3 sequence reads: CSAPKTGNEKLFF. The CDR3 bases are TGCAGTGCTCCGAAGACAGGCAATGAAAAACTGTTTTTT.

This clonotype was counted only a few times. The chain recombines TRBV3-1 with TRBJ2-2; 11 bases agree with TRBD2. CDR1 and CDR2 from the germline V gene are LGHDT and YNNKEL (reference sequence). This CDR3 spans 18 amino acids. Trimming at V came to 2 bases and at J to 6 bases, leaving 11 bases not matched to a gene. The CDR3 nucleotides read TGTGCCAGCAGCCAACTACCCCCAAGGACTAGCGGGTCCGGGGAGCTGTTTTTT. This gives the protein CASSQLPPRTSGSGELFF.

The chain is built from TRBV20-1 and TRBJ2-3; no firm D call. The DNA end is more similar to TRBJ1-5, so the J call may be wrong. The CDR3 covers 13 residues. Germline CDR1 and CDR2: DFQATT and SNEGSKA (reference sequence). CDR3 nucleotide sequence: TGCAGCGCCTCGAGGACTCACTCAGATACGCAGCATTTT. Translating it yields CSASRTHSDTQHF.

This clonotype came up many times. As the CDR3 is not closed by the conserved phenylalanine or tryptophan, this likely results from a read error. CDR3 sequence reads: CSVETGLGTEAFS. CDR3 coding DNA: TGCAGCGTGGAGACAGGGCTTGGAACTGAAGCTTTCTCT. This chain uses TRBV29-1 with TRBJ1-1; 7 nucleotides line up with TRBD1. The ends lost 6 bases at V and 5 bases at J; junction bases unmatched: 9. CDR3 length: 13 amino acids. Per germline, CDR1 SQVTM and CDR2 ANQGSEA.

This clonotype has a handful of counts. CDR3 region: CASSQGTQTYTQYF. Here the CDR3 DNA reads TGTGCCAGCAGCCAAGGGACCCAGACATATACGCAGTATTTT. This chain connects TRBV3-1 to TRBJ2-3; no definite D call. The CDR3 consists of 14 residues. The germline V and J ends were trimmed by 1 base and 7 bases, with 12 bases remaining between them. Germline lookup yields CDR1 LGHDT and CDR2 YNNKEL (reference sequence).

This sequence joins TRBV20-1 and TRBJ1-1; 8 positions match TRBD1. V lost 6 bases, J lost 11 bases, and 11 bases stayed unmatched. The germline CDR1 and CDR2 sequences are DFQATT and SNEGSKA (reference sequence). The CDR3 length is 12 residues. In DNA, the CDR3 is TGCAGTGCCCAGAACGGCAGGGGGCCGGCTTTCTTT. Translating gives CSAQNGRGPAFF.

The CDR3 bases are TGTGCCAGCAGGGTGGGGGGCTCGGGCACTGAAGCTTTCTTT. Its protein is CASRVGGSGTEAFF. The chain has TRBV25-1 and TRBJ1-1, with a tentative D call TRBD1 (6 bases). V was shortened by 6 bases and J by 4 bases, with 15 bases between the two germline ends. The CDR3 spans 14 residues. Germline V lookup: CDR1 MGHDK, CDR2 SYGVNS.

A word on this clonotype: It is unclear where the CDR3 begins or ends on the DNA, so no DNA is shown, and the CDR3 is as TCRdb lists it. The rearrangement uses TRBV20-1 and TRBJ1-4; the table's D call TRBD1 went unverified against the DNA. Germline CDR1 is DFQATT and CDR2 is SNEGSKA (reference sequence). The CDR3 is 23 amino acids in total, end residues counted. Here the CDR3 reads CSAKQYSYNEQFFGPGINEKLFF.

About this clonotype itself: With a much larger clone just one base away, this may be a read error. The chain recombines TRBV7-2 with TRBJ2-1; 8 nucleotides line up with TRBD1. The germline V gene has CDR1 SGHTA and CDR2 FQGNSA. This CDR3 is built from 15 residues. The CDR3 DNA sequence: TGTGCCAGCAGCTTAGAGGGACAGGCCCACAATGAGCAGTCCTTC. Translation: CASSLEGQAHNEQSF.

The CDR3: CSARDSTGDAGNTIYF. The CDR3, as DNA: TGCAGTGCTAGAGATTCGACAGGGGATGCTGGAAACACCATATATTTT. The J gene is TRBJ1-3, the V gene TRBV20-1, with 8 bases aligning to TRBD1. With V trimmed by 0 bases and J by 2 bases, 6 bases remained unmatched. This CDR3 has 16 amino acids. From germline, CDR1 is DFQATT and CDR2 SNEGSKA (reference sequence).

The rearrangement links TRBV11-1 to TRBJ2-7, with 7 bases fitting TRBD1. Germline V CDR1 and CDR2: SGHAT, FQDESV (reference sequence). The CDR3 contains 14 residues. V lost 3 bases and J lost 4; bases outside the gene matches: 6. The CDR3 nucleotides are TGTGCCAGCAGCTTGGGGACAGCGAGGTACGAGCAGTACTTC. Protein product: CASSLGTARYEQYF.

This clonotype was detected only a few times. The genes are TRBV7-2 and TRBJ1-2; no reliable D call. Germline CDR1 SGHTA, CDR2 FQGNSA. Trimming removed 2 bases from V and 3 bases from J, with 19 bases in between. The CDR3 is 17 amino acids. As DNA, the CDR3 is TGTGCCAGCAGCTTATTATTTGGGCAGAAGGTAGACTATGGCTACACCTTC. This encodes CASSLLFGQKVDYGYTF.

The table lists this clonotype with a few counts. One end of the junction is discordant with germline, which a read error may explain. This chain links TRBV27 with TRBJ2-1; 8 positions match TRBD1. The CDR3 runs 15 residues. Germline V CDR1 and CDR2: MNHEY, SMNVEV (reference sequence). The CDR3 spells CAGRDQGASFNEQFF. The CDR3 DNA reads TGTGCCGGCAGAGATCAGGGGGCCTCTTTCAATGAGCAGTTCTTC.

This clonotype has more than one count but fewer than ten. The gene calls are TRBV28 and TRBJ2-1, with TRBD2 identical over 13 bases. Germline V CDR1 and CDR2: MDHEN, SYDVKM. V was pared by 4 bases and J by 9 bases, with 9 bases of the junction left unmatched. The CDR3 contains 16 residues. The CDR3 loop is CASSSPVLAGGGEQFF. As DNA, the CDR3 is TGTGCCAGCAGTTCCCCTGTACTAGCGGGAGGGGGTGAGCAGTTCTTC.